This T cell receptor beta chain was found in a study of T-cell reconstitution after alpha-beta-depleted transplantation in children. This clonotype was detected only a few times. The antigen is unknown. Unique molecular identifiers were used to barcode this TCRbeta library. TCRdb called the PCR reads again in MiXCR, with one record for every CDR3 protein. Here the sample spans fewer than 550,000 distinct CDR3 sequences, 15% to 20% being singletons. Points from the study as a whole: Reported findings indicate that, about two months after transplant, alpha-beta T cells came from several hundred expanded clones, which were derived from non-depleted graft cells.

CDR3 length equals 16 residues. The V gene's germline CDR1 is SGHDT and CDR2 YYEEEE. Trimming took 4 bases from V and 5 from J, leaving 19 bases between them. The chain is built from TRBV5-6 and TRBJ2-1, with D hard to call. The TCR sequence derives from a boy in the first two years of life who had a stem cell transplant for Wiskott-Aldrich syndrome, so the T cells may come from the graft donor. This material consisted of PBMCs, mostly from graft donor cells, taken 360 days after TCRalphabeta/CD19-depleted stem cell transplant. The CDR3 nucleotides read TGTGCCAGCAGCCCTTGGCGGATCGGCTACCACAATGAGCAGTTCTTC. It translates to CASSPWRIGYHNEQFF. Complete variable domain (other parts from reference TRBV5-6 and TRBJ2-1): DAGVTQSPTHLIKTRGQQVTLRCSPKSGHDTVSWYQQALGQGPQFIFQYYEEEERQRGNFPDRFSGHQFPNYSSELNVNALLLGDSALYLCASSPWRIGYHNEQFFGPGTRLTVL.